This entry concerns a single T cell receptor (beta chain). The data derive from a study of blood T cell repertoires in COVID-19. The data were produced by immunoSEQ multiplex PCR, yet TCRdb's version contains in-frame clones alone and is incomplete. This sample yields fewer than 250,000 clones, of which approximately 84% are seen a single time; roughly 3% belongs to the top ten. Germline assignment: CDR1 SGHTA and CDR2 FQGTGA. The CDR3 runs 17 residues. The junction had 7 bases not matched to a gene; V was cut back by 2 bases and J by 3 bases. V gene TRBV7-3 combines with J gene TRBJ2-2; 9 positions agree with TRBD1. Source material: PBMCs or T cells enriched from blood (not recorded which). The clonotype was recovered from a woman aged 30 to 39 who had recovered from COVID-19. CDR3 sequence reads: CASSLEPQGADTGELFF. CDR3 in DNA: TGTGCCAGCAGCTTAGAGCCACAGGGGGCAGACACCGGGGAGCTGTTTTTT. Variable domain in full (rest from reference TRBV7-3 and TRBJ2-2): GAGVSQTPSNKVTEKGKYVELRCDPISGHTALYWYRQSLGQGPEFLIYFQGTGAADDSGLPNDRFFAVRPEGSVSTLKIQRTERGDSAVYLCASSLEPQGADTGELFFGEGSRLTVL.